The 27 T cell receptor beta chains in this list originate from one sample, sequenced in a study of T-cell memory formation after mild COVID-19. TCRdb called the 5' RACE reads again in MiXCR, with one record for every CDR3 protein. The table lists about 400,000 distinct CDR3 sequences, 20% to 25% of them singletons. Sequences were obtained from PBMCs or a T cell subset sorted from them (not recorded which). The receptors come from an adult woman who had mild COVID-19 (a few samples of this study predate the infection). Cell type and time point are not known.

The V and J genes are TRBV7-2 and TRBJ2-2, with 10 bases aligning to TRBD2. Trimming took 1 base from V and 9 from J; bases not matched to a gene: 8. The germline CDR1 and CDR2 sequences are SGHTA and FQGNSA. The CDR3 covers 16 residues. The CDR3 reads CASSLEGSGRNRELFF. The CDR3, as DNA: TGTGCCAGCAGCTTAGAGGGTAGCGGGAGGAATAGGGAGCTGTTTTTT.

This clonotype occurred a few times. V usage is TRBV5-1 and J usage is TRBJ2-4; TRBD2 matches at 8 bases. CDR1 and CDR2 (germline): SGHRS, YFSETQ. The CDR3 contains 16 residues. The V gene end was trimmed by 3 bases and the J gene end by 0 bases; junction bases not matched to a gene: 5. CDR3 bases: TGCGCCAGCAGCTACGGACTAGCTGTAGCCAAAAACATTCAGTACTTC. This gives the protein CASSYGLAVAKNIQYF.

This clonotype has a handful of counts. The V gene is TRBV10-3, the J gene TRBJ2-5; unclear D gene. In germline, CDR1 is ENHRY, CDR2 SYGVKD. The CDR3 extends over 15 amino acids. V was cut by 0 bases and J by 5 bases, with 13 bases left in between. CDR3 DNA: TGTGCCATCAGTGAGTCGACGAAACCTCTGGAGACCCAGTACTTC. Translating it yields CAISESTKPLETQYF.

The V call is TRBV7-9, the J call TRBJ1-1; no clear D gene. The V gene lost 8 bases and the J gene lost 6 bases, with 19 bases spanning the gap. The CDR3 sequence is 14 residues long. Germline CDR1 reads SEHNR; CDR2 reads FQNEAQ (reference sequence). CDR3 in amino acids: CASLPGSGIAEAFF. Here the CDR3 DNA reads TGTGCCAGCCTACCAGGTAGCGGGATCGCTGAAGCTTTCTTT.

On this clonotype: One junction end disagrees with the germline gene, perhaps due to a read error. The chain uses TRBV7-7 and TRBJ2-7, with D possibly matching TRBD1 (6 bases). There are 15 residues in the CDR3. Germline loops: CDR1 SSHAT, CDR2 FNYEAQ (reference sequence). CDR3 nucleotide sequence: TGTGCTAGCAGCTTAGGAAGGGACAATTCCTACGAGCAGTACTTC. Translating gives CASSLGRDNSYEQYF.

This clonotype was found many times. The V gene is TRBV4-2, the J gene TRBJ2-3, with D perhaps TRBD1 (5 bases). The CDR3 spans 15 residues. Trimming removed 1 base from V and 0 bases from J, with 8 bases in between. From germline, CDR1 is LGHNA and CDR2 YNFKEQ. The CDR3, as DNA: TGTGCCAGCAGCCAAGCAGGGTATAGCACAGATACGCAGTATTTT. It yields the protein CASSQAGYSTDTQYF.

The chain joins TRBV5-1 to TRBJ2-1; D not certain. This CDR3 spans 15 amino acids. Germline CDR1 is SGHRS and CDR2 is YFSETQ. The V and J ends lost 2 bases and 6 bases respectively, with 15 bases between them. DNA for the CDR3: TGCGCCAGCAGCTTCCCCCTCACGTCCATCAATGAGCAGTTCTTC. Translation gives CASSFPLTSINEQFF. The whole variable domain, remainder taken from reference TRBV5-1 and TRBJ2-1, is KAGVTQTPRYLIKTRGQQVTLSCSPISGHRSVSWYQQTPGQGLQFLFEYFSETQRNKGNFPGRFSGRQFSNSRSEMNVSTLELGDSALYLCASSFPLTSINEQFFGPGTRLTVL.

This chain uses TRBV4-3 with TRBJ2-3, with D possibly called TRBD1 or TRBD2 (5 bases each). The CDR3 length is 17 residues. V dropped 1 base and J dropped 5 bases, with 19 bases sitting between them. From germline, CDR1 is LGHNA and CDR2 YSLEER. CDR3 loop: CASSQGLFTGPEDTQYF. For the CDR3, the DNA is TGCGCCAGCAGCCAAGGGTTGTTTACGGGGCCGGAAGATACGCAGTATTTT.

CDR3 sequence reads: CSAQIREGSGNTIYF. For the CDR3, the DNA is TGCAGCGCCCAAATCAGGGAGGGCTCTGGAAACACCATATATTTT. This chain joins TRBV29-1 and TRBJ1-3, with D possibly matching TRBD1 (5 bases). Germline V lookup: CDR1 SQVTM, CDR2 ANQGSEA. The CDR3 sequence is 15 residues long. The V gene lost 7 bases and the J gene lost 0 bases, with 16 bases spanning the gap.

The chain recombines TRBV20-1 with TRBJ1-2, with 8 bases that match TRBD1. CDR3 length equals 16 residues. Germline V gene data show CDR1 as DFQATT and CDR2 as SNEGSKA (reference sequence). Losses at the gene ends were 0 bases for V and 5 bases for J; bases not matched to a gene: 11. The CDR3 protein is CSARDIFGGQEYGYTF. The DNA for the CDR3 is TGCAGTGCTAGAGATATATTTGGGGGACAGGAGTATGGCTACACCTTC.

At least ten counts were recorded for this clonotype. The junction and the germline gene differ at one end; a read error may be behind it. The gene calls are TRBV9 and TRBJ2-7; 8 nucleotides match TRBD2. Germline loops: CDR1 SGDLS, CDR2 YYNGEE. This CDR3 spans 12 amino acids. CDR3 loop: CASSLKPGLGLF. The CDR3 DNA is TGTGCCAGCAGCTTGAAACCGGGACTAGGTCTGTTC.

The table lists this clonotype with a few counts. The CDR3: CASSPKVGGEGDTEAFF. CDR3 sequence (DNA): TGTGCCAGCAGCCCAAAGGTAGGGGGCGAAGGGGACACTGAAGCTTTCTTT. J is TRBJ1-1 and V is TRBV7-9; TRBD1 matches 7 bases. From germline, CDR1 is SEHNR and CDR2 FQNEAQ (reference sequence). V was pared by 5 bases and J by 3 bases, with 15 bases of the junction left unmatched. There are 17 residues in the CDR3. The full variable domain, in which reference TRBV7-9 and TRBJ1-1 provide the parts outside the CDR3, is DTGVSQNPRHKITKRGQNVTFRCDPISEHNRLYWYRQTLGQGPEFLTYFQNEAQLEKSRLLSDRFSAERPKGSFSTLEIQRTEQGDSAMYLCASSPKVGGEGDTEAFFGQGTRLTVV.

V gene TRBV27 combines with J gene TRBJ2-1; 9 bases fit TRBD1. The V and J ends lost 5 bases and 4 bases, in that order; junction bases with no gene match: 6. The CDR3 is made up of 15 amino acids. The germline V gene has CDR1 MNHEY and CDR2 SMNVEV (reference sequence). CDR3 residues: CASSRTGGAYNEQFF. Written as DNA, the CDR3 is TGTGCCAGCAGTAGAACAGGGGGCGCTTACAATGAGCAGTTCTTC.

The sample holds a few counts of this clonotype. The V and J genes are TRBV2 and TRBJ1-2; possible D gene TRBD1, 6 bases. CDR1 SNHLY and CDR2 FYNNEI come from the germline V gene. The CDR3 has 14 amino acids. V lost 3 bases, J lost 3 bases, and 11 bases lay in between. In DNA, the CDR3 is TGTGCCAGCAGTGAGGGGGCAAAGTACTATGGCTACACCTTC. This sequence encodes CASSEGAKYYGYTF.

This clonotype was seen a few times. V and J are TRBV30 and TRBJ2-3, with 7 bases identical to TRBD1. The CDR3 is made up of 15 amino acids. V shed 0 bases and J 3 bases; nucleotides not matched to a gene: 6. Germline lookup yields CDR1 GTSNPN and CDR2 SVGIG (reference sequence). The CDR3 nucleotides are TGTGCCTGGAGTGTAACAGGGGTCGGGACAGATACGCAGTATTTT. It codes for CAWSVTGVGTDTQYF.

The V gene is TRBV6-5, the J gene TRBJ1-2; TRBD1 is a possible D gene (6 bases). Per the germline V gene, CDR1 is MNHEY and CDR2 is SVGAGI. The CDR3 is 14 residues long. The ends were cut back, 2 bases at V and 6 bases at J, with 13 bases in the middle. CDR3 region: CASSYGGGGNGYTF. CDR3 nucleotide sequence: TGTGCCAGCAGTTACGGAGGGGGGGGAAATGGCTACACCTTC.

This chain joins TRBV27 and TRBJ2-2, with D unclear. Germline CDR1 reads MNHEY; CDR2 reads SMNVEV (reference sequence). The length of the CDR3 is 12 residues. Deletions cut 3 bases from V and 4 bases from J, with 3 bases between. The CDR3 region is CASSFLTGELFF. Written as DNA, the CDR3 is TGTGCCAGCAGTTTTCTCACCGGGGAGCTGTTTTTT.

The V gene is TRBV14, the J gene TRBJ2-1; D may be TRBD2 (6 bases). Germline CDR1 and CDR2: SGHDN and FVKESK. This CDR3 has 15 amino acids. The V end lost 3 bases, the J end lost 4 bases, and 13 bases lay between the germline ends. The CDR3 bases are TGTGCCAGCAGCCACCCGGGACTCACATACAATGAGCAGTTCTTC. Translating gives CASSHPGLTYNEQFF. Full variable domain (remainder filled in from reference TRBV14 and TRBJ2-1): EAGVTQFPSHSVIEKGQTVTLRCDPISGHDNLYWYRRVMGKEIKFLLHFVKESKQDESGMPNNRFLAERTGGTYSTLKVQPAELEDSGVYFCASSHPGLTYNEQFFGPGTRLTVL.

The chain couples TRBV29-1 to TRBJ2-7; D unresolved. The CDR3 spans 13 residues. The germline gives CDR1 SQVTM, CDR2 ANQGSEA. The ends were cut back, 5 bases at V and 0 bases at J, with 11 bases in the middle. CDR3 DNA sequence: TGCAGCGTTTTATCTGAGATCTCCTACGAGCAGTACTTC. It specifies CSVLSEISYEQYF.

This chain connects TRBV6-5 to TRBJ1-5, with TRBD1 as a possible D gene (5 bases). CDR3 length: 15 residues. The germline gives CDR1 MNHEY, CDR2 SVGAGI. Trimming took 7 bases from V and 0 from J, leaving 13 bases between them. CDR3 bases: TGTGCCAGCAAAAAGACAGACGATAGCAATCAGCCCCAGCATTTT. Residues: CASKKTDDSNQPQHF.

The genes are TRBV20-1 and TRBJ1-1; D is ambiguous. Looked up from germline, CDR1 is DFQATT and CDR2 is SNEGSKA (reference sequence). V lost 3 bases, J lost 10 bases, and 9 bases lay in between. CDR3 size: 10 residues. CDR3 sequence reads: CSARDLGAFF. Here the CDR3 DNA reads TGCAGTGCTAGGGACTTGGGAGCTTTCTTT.

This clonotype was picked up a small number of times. The CDR3 loop reads CASTPRDRVYEQYF. For the CDR3, the DNA is TGTGCCAGCACCCCCCGGGACAGGGTCTACGAGCAGTACTTC. V and J are TRBV7-9 and TRBJ2-7, with 9 bases lining up with TRBD1. CDR3 length: 14 amino acids. The ends lost 7 bases at V and 3 bases at J; junction bases unmatched: 7. The germline V gene encodes CDR1 SEHNR and CDR2 FQNEAQ (reference sequence). Full variable domain (remainder filled in from reference TRBV7-9 and TRBJ2-7): DTGVSQNPRHKITKRGQNVTFRCDPISEHNRLYWYRQTLGQGPEFLTYFQNEAQLEKSRLLSDRFSAERPKGSFSTLEIQRTEQGDSAMYLCASTPRDRVYEQYFGPGTRLTVT.

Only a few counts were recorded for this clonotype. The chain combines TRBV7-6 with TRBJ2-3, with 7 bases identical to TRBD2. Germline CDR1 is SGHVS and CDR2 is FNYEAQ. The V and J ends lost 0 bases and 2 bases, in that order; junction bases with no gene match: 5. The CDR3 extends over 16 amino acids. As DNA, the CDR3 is TGTGCCAGCAGCTTAGCGCTAGCGGACTTCACAGATACGCAGTATTTT. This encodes CASSLALADFTDTQYF. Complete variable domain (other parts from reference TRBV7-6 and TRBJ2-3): GAGVSQSPRYKVTKRGQDVALRCDPISGHVSLYWYRQALGQGPEFLTYFNYEAQQDKSGLPNDRFSAERPEGSISTLTIQRTEQRDSAMYRCASSLALADFTDTQYFGPGTRLTVL.

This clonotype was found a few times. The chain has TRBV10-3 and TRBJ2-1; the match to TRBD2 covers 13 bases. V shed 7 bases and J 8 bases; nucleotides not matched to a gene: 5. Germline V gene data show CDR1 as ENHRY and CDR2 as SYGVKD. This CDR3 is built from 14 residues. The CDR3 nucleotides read TGTGCCATCACCGGGACTAGCGGGATGGATGAGCAGTTCTTC. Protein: CAITGTSGMDEQFF.

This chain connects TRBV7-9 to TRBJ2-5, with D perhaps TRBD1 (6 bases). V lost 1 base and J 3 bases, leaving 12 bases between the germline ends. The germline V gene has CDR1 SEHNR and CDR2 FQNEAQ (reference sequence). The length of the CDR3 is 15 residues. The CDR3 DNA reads TGTGCCAGCAGCTTAGGGATTCGGACAGAAGAGACCCAGTACTTC. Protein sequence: CASSLGIRTEETQYF.

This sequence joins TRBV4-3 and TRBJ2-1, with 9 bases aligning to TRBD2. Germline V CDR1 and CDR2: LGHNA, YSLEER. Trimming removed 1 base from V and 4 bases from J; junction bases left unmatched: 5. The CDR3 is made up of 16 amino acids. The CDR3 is CASSQGLAGIYNEQFF. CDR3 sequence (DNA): TGCGCCAGCAGCCAAGGTCTAGCGGGAATTTACAATGAGCAGTTCTTC.

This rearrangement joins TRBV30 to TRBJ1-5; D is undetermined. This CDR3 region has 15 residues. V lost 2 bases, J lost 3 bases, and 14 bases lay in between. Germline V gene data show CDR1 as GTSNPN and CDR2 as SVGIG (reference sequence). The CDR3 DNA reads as TGTGCCTGGAGTCCCCCGGCGGTCCTCAATCAGCCCCAGCATTTT. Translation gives CAWSPPAVLNQPQHF.